The sequence of this T cell receptor (beta chain) was determined in a study of T cell responses to AZD1222 COVID-19 vaccine. Study observations and caveats: Only 5 to 7 individuals given AZD1222 were seropositive at baseline. The study found Spike-specific TCR breadth and depth rose after two AZD1222 doses. There were vaccine-associated CD4 TCRs across spike, dominant at 160-218 and 743-854. Donors skewed white British and female; clonal diversity was possibly underestimated.

The CDR3 runs to 13 residues. V gave up 5 bases and J gave up 4 bases, with 11 bases separating them. The V gene's germline CDR1 is SGHAT and CDR2 FQNNGV. The assay was immunoSEQ multiplex PCR, and TCRdb's table has in-frame clones only and misses some. The top ten hold about 6.5% of the sample, which has 70,000 or so clones, about 80% seen once. Notes on this clone: Its matching antigen is unknown.

The material was peripheral blood, obtained 28 days after the second AZD1222 dose. This rearrangement joins TRBV11-2 to TRBJ1-2; possibly TRBD1 for D (5 bases). The receptor comes from an adult who received the AZD1222 COVID-19 vaccine. The CDR3 coding sequence is TGTGCCAGCAGCCGGGGCACCGTCTATGGCTACACCTTC. As protein: CASSRGTVYGYTF.